This T cell receptor beta chain was captured in a study of blood T cell repertoires in COVID-19. Study information: Acute and convalescent COVID-19 samples came from the United States, Italy and Spain. T cells, B-cell-depleted T cells, or PBMCs provided the cDNA or gDNA that served as material.

Authors' analysis steps: Counts of nucleated cells, estimated from reference gene primer amplification, were obtained. Generated by immunoSEQ multiplex PCR, the TCRdb table keeps only in-frame clones and is missing some. That table gives V, J and clone size, and the DNA gave D and trimming. The data hold over 250,000 clones, with 88% observed a single time. This clone was picked up one time. This CDR3 is 12 amino acids long. Looked up from germline, CDR1 is LGHDT and CDR2 is YNNKEL (reference sequence). Unmatched junction bases numbered 3, after V lost 4 bases and J lost 8 bases. The rearrangement uses TRBV3-1 (or the pseudogene TRBV3-2) and TRBJ1-2; 8 bases fit TRBD1. Sequencing was done on a sample of peripheral blood. This sequence originates from a man in his fifties or sixties who had recovered from COVID-19. For the CDR3, the DNA is TGTGCCAGCAGCCTCAACAGGGGGGGCTACACCTTC. It yields the protein CASSLNRGGYTF.